The T cell receptor beta chain under discussion was sequenced for a study of a mutant IDH1 vaccine in newly diagnosed glioma. Study in general: Patients underwent eight vaccinations, which took place in weeks 1, 3, 5, 7, 11, 15, 19 and 23.

Worth noting for this clone: As yet, its antigen is unknown.

Germline V gene data show CDR1 as LNHDA and CDR2 as SQIVND (reference sequence). The V gene lost 6 bases and the J gene lost 5 bases, with 13 bases spanning the gap. The CDR3 spans 13 residues. Assay: immunoSEQ multiplex PCR; the TCRdb copy retains only in-frame clones and omits some. Of about 56,000 clones listed, 87% are singletons. The time point was: week 23, last vaccination. Alongside topical imiquimod, each dose of vaccine comprised 300 ug of mutant IDH1 20-mer peptide. The sequence came from a man aged 40-55 years with glioma. V gene TRBV19 combines with J gene TRBJ1-1; D remains unclear. The sample consisted of PBMCs, taken from a glioma patient whose treatment included an IDH1 peptide vaccine. CDR3 in DNA: TGTGCCAGTAGCCCGTCGAGGCTAACTGAAGCTTTCTTT. This codes for CASSPSRLTEAFF. Full variable domain (outside the CDR3, taken from reference TRBV19 and TRBJ1-1): DGGITQSPKYLFRKEGQNVTLSCEQNLNHDAMYWYRQDPGQGLRLIYYSQIVNDFQKGDIAEGYSVSREKKESFPLTVTSAQKNPTAFYLCASSPSRLTEAFFGQGTRLTVV.